The 19 T cell receptor beta chains reported below all come from one sample, sequenced in a study of T cell clonotyping in hematopoietic cell transplantation. TCRdb keeps only in-frame clones here, not all; method: immunoSEQ multiplex PCR. The sample has roughly 3,000 clones, approximately 57% seen once; the top ten hold 22%. The sample consisted of peripheral blood mononuclear cells, taken 30 days after allogeneic stem cell transplant. These receptors were collected from a female patient between 30 and 40 years old who had an allogeneic stem cell transplant, so T cells may come from the graft donor. Some clones in this sample may be carry-over from other donors' samples.

This clone came up once. V is TRBV30 and J is TRBJ1-5; D unresolved. Germline V gene lookup returns CDR1 GTSNPN and CDR2 SVGIG (reference sequence). Trimming removed 0 bases from V and 3 bases from J, with 3 bases in between. CDR3 length: 12 amino acids. Written as DNA, the CDR3 is TGTGCCTGGAGTGTGGACAATCAGCCCCAGCATTTT. This codes for CAWSVDNQPQHF.

The genes are TRBV5-5 and TRBJ2-7; 9 bases agree with TRBD1. Germline loops: CDR1 SGHKS, CDR2 YYEKEE (reference sequence). The CDR3 is 14 residues long. J lost 2 bases, V lost 4 bases, and 4 bases had no gene match. CDR3 sequence reads: CASSPWTGAYEQYF. CDR3 DNA: TGTGCCAGCAGCCCCTGGACAGGGGCCTACGAGCAGTACTTC.

V is TRBV10-3 and J is TRBJ2-2; the D call may be TRBD1 or TRBD2 (6 bases each). Trimming took 9 bases from V and 4 from J, leaving 21 bases between them. CDR3 length: 16 residues. CDR1 is ENHRY, CDR2 SYGVKD, per germline. The CDR3 sequence: CAIEGQLAGGTGELFF. The CDR3 nucleotides are TGTGCCATAGAAGGACAGCTCGCCGGGGGCACCGGGGAGCTGTTTTTT.

The chain links TRBV5-4 to TRBJ2-7, with a weak D call TRBD1 (6 bases). Germline CDR1 reads SGHNT; CDR2 reads YYREEE (reference sequence). The CDR3 sequence is 13 residues long. Trimming stripped 4 bases from V and 3 bases from J, with 11 bases between. CDR3 loop: CASSGDIFYEQYF. In nucleotides, the CDR3 is TGTGCCAGCAGCGGGGACATCTTCTACGAGCAGTACTTC.

This clone was counted a single time. The chain combines TRBV25-1 with TRBJ2-4; a possible D gene is TRBD1 (6 bases). Trimming left V 2 bases short and J 15 bases short, with 11 bases between. The length of the CDR3 is 11 residues. CDR1 and CDR2 (germline): MGHDK, SYGVNS. CDR3 sequence reads: CASSEPGHWYF. In nucleotides, the CDR3 is TGTGCCAGCAGTGAACCGGGACACTGGTACTTC.

This clone was recorded only once. The chain carries TRBV5-1 and TRBJ2-5; D ambiguous. The CDR3 contains 17 residues. Germline values: CDR1 SGHRS, CDR2 YFSETQ. V lost 1 base, J lost 2 bases, and 18 bases lay in between. The CDR3 loop is CASSLIGSSRGQETQYF. Here the CDR3 DNA reads TGCGCCAGCAGCTTGATTGGGTCAAGCCGCGGACAAGAGACCCAGTACTTC.

The chain is built from TRBV7-9 and TRBJ2-1, with D possibly matching TRBD1 (6 bases). The CDR3 has 15 amino acids. Germline V CDR1 and CDR2: SEHNR, FQNEAQ (reference sequence). V lost 5 bases to trimming and J lost 4 bases, with 15 bases between them. The CDR3 region has the DNA TGTGCCAGCAGCCCAAGGCAGGGACAATACAATGAGCAGTTCTTC. Translated, it gives CASSPRQGQYNEQFF.

The J gene is TRBJ1-6, the V gene TRBV30; D perhaps matches TRBD1 (5 bases). Per germline, CDR1 GTSNPN and CDR2 SVGIG (reference sequence). The germline V and J ends were trimmed by 6 bases and 9 bases, with 12 bases remaining between them. The CDR3 spans 12 residues. CDR3 in DNA: TGTGCCTGCCTTGAGGGACTTTCACCCCTCCACTTT. This translates into CACLEGLSPLHF.

V gene TRBV19 combines with J gene TRBJ2-7, with D possibly being TRBD1 (6 bases). Trimming left V 1 base short and J 6 bases short, with 13 bases between. The CDR3 runs to 14 residues. Germline V gene lookup returns CDR1 LNHDA and CDR2 SQIVND (reference sequence). The CDR3 protein is CASSIGITGSEQYF. CDR3 nucleotides: TGTGCCAGTAGTATAGGGATTACAGGGAGCGAGCAGTACTTC.

This sequence joins TRBV5-6 and TRBJ2-5; D is uncertain. Per the germline V gene, CDR1 is SGHDT and CDR2 is YYEEEE. The CDR3 is 15 residues long. V gave up 0 bases and J gave up 2 bases, with 11 bases separating them. The DNA of the CDR3 is TGTGCCAGCAGCTTGGCCTTCGGCCGACAAGAGACCCAGTACTTC. Translating gives CASSLAFGRQETQYF.

A remark on this clone: Sequence at one end of the junction differs from germline and may be a read error. The V and J genes are TRBV30 and TRBJ1-5; D call uncertain. CDR1 is GTSNPN, CDR2 SVGIG, per germline (reference sequence). The CDR3 consists of 13 residues. This chain's CDR3 is CTWRAGRNQPQHF. In DNA form, the CDR3 reads TGTACCTGGAGGGCCGGCAGAAATCAGCCCCAGCATTTT.

This chain uses TRBV19 with TRBJ2-5; 12 nucleotides match TRBD1. The CDR3 length is 16 residues. The V gene end was trimmed by 5 bases and the J gene end by 6 bases; junction bases not matched to a gene: 10. Germline CDR1 is LNHDA and CDR2 is SQIVND (reference sequence). The CDR3: CASSAFGTGGGKTQYF. CDR3 in DNA: TGTGCCAGTAGTGCGTTCGGGACAGGGGGCGGAAAGACCCAGTACTTC.

The rearrangement links TRBV5-1 to TRBJ1-5, with D possibly being TRBD1 (6 bases). The CDR3 has 16 amino acids. Per the germline V gene, CDR1 is SGHRS and CDR2 is YFSETQ. Trimming removed 0 bases at V and 1 base at J, with 11 bases between. DNA for the CDR3: TGCGCCAGCAGCTTGGATGGGGGGCTGAGCAATCAGCCCCAGCATTTT. Translated: CASSLDGGLSNQPQHF. Using reference TRBV5-1 and TRBJ1-5 for the parts outside the CDR3, the full variable domain is KAGVTQTPRYLIKTRGQQVTLSCSPISGHRSVSWYQQTPGQGLQFLFEYFSETQRNKGNFPGRFSGRQFSNSRSEMNVSTLELGDSALYLCASSLDGGLSNQPQHFGDGTRLSIL.

V gene TRBV14 combines with J gene TRBJ2-7; D not certain. V was shortened by 0 bases and J by 6 bases, with 18 bases between the two germline ends. The CDR3 covers 16 residues. Germline V gives CDR1 SGHDN, CDR2 FVKESK. DNA for the CDR3: TGTGCCAGCAGCCAAGATTCTAGGGCCATAGGGCGCGAGCAGTACTTC. This codes for CASSQDSRAIGREQYF. The whole variable domain, filled in from reference TRBV14 and TRBJ2-7, reads EAGVTQFPSHSVIEKGQTVTLRCDPISGHDNLYWYRRVMGKEIKFLLHFVKESKQDESGMPNNRFLAERTGGTYSTLKVQPAELEDSGVYFCASSQDSRAIGREQYFGPGTRLTVT.

The chain links TRBV14 to TRBJ1-2; 7 bases align to TRBD1. The CDR3 runs to 13 residues. The germline gives CDR1 SGHDN, CDR2 FVKESK. After removal of 6 bases from V and 2 bases from J, the junction contained 3 bases not matched to a gene. The DNA for the CDR3 is TGTGCCAGCAGAGGGGGCGCCAACTATGGCTACACCTTC. Protein sequence: CASRGGANYGYTF.

This clone has a handful of counts. The rearrangement uses TRBV6-5 and TRBJ2-7; D ambiguous. Trimming pared 6 bases from V and 0 bases from J, leaving 15 bases between. This CDR3 has 15 residues. Germline-derived CDR1 and CDR2 are MNHEY and SVGAGI. CDR3 DNA sequence: TGTGCCAGCAGCCAAGGACCCTTCGGCTCCTACGAGCAGTACTTC. Translated, it gives CASSQGPFGSYEQYF.

This chain links TRBV5-5 with TRBJ2-7; D not certain. CDR3 size: 12 residues. CDR1 and CDR2 (germline): SGHKS, YYEKEE (reference sequence). V was cut by 0 bases and J by 3 bases, with 4 bases left in between. CDR3 region: CASSLVGYEQYF. CDR3 nucleotide sequence: TGTGCCAGCAGCTTGGTGGGCTACGAGCAGTACTTC.

This clone qualifies as medium-sized. The genes are TRBV9 and TRBJ1-1; D is perhaps TRBD1 (6 bases). This CDR3 has 15 residues. Looked up from germline, CDR1 is SGDLS and CDR2 is YYNGEE. The V and J ends lost 3 bases and 0 bases respectively, with 12 bases between them. CDR3 DNA sequence: TGTGCCAGCAGCGCAGCGGACAGCTTGAACACTGAAGCTTTCTTT. Protein product: CASSAADSLNTEAFF.

This clone is large in the sample. The rearrangement joins TRBV6-5 to TRBJ1-1; D is ambiguous. The ends were cut back, 3 bases at V and 7 bases at J, with 6 bases in the middle. The CDR3 contains 11 residues. The V gene's germline CDR1 is MNHEY and CDR2 SVGAGI. CDR3 protein: CASSYGNEAFF. The DNA of the CDR3 is TGTGCCAGCAGTTATGGAAATGAAGCTTTCTTT.